The TCR beta chain described here comes from a study of CD8+ T cells in alopecia areata. Regarding treatment: oral pan-JAK inhibitor, 5-10 mg twice daily. Sequencing used cDNA as its template, made by extracting RNA and reverse transcribing it. Clones were read by immunoSEQ multiplex PCR, and TCRdb kept only the in-frame ones, dropping some. The sample has about 270,000 clones, about 62% seen once; the top ten hold 0.75% to 0.95%. The CDR3 totals 13 residues. CDR1 SGDLS and CDR2 YYNGEE come from the germline V gene. Trimming cost V 0 bases and J 6 bases, with 10 bases left between them. The chain employs TRBV9 and TRBJ2-7; D might be TRBD2 (5 bases). Here the sequenced sample was CD4+ T cells sorted from blood, taken between weeks 51 and 52, from a patient treated with tofacitinib. This TCR was sampled from a human donor with alopecia areata. As DNA, the CDR3 is TGTGCCAGCAGCGTAGATCTTAGCGCCGAGCAGTACTTC. Amino acids: CASSVDLSAEQYF. The variable domain in full, with the rest retrieved from reference TRBV9 and TRBJ2-7, is DSGVTQTPKHLITATGQRVTLRCSPRSGDLSVYWYQQSLDQGLQFLIQYYNGEERAKGNILERFSAQQFPDLHSELNLSSLELGDSALYFCASSVDLSAEQYFGPGTRLTVT.